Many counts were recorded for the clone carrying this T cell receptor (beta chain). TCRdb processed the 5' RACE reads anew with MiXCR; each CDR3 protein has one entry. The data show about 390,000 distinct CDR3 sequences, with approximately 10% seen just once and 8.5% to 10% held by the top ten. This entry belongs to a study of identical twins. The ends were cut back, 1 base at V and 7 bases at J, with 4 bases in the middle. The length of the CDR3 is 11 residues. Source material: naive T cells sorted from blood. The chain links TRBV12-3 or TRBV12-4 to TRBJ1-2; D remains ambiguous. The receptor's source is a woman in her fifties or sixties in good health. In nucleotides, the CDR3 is TGTGCCAGCAGTTTAGGGGGTGGCTACACCTTC. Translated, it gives CASSLGGGYTF.